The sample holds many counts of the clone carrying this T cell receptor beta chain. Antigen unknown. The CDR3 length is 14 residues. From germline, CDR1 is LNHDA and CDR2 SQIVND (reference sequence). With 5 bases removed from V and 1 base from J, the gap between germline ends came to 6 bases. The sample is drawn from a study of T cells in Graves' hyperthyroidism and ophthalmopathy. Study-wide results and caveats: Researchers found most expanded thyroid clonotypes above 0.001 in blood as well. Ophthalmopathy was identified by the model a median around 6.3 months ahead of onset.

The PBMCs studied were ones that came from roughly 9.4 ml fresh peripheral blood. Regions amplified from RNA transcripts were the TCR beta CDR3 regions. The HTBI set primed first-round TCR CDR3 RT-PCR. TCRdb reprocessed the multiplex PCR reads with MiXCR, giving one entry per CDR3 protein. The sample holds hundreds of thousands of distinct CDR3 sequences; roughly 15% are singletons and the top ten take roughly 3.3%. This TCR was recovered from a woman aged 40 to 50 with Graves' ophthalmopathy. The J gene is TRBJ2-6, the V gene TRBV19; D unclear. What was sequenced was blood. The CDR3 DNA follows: TGTGCCAGTAGTGGCGAGTCTGGGGCCAACGTCCTGACTTTC. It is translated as CASSGESGANVLTF. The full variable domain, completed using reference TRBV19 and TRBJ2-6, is DGGITQSPKYLFRKEGQNVTLSCEQNLNHDAMYWYRQDPGQGLRLIYYSQIVNDFQKGDIAEGYSVSREKKESFPLTVTSAQKNPTAFYLCASSGESGANVLTFGAGSRLTVL.